The present T cell receptor beta chain was sequenced within a study of cytomegalovirus exposure and HLA in healthy donors (dated by TCRdb to about 2017). Study-level background: According to an earlier analysis of around 600 of the donors, about 179 million T cells yielded roughly 110 million unique TCR beta sequences and approximately 280 Gb of sequence data. Approximately 310 gigabases of sequencing data and roughly 90 million unique TCR sequences were included in an early release covering about 600 HLA-typed donors. Among the roughly 410 genotyped donors, around 79% belonged to the genetic ancestry cluster associated with self-reported Caucasian donors. The study aimed to test whether signatures of past pathogen exposure could be identified by cataloging public T cell receptors. The study used immunosequencing to profile the T cell repertoires of 670 or so subjects and linked those repertoires to cytomegalovirus serostatus. A separate validation cohort of over a hundred different subjects was used in addition to the approximately 670-subject first cohort. High-throughput TCR immunosequencing, statistical association of individual TCRs with disease status, and machine learning were combined to predict cytomegalovirus infection status. To study patterns of TCR occurrence, a later analysis re-analyzed previously published TCR beta repertoires from hundreds of donors and added high-resolution HLA genotyping. Rather than using new phenotypic data, the later analysis identified candidate immune exposures from TCR beta sequences and from how often those sequences occurred across donors. In an earlier analysis of roughly 600 of the donors, high-throughput TCR beta sequencing was used to judge whether each TCR beta V gene segment behaved as functional or pseudogenic. Alongside the repertoire data, information on donor age, sex, ethnicity and CMV serostatus was compiled. A later genetic analysis used genome-wide SNP genotypes for about 65% of the 666 donors, treating that subset as a discovery cohort. All discovery cohort repertoires had been generated using a single sequencing platform. HLA typing included class I and class II loci at four-digit resolution. Typing coverage varied by locus: roughly 629-640 donors for A, B, C, DRB1 and DQB1; under 550 for DQA1; over 600 for DPA1; roughly 450 for DPB1. Five DR-DQ haplotypes were handled as single units for association and clustering because linkage in the cohort was strong. Among about 360 genotyped donors of the cohort, an average of about 240,000 unique TCR beta nucleotide sequences were sequenced per donor, roughly 18% of them non-productive.

The library was obtained by the immunoSEQ multiplex PCR assay. For the multiplex PCR, a mixture combining 60 forward primers for TCR Vbeta segments and 13 reverse primers for TCR Jbeta segments was used. Amplification of the CDR3 region of rearranged TCR beta genes was performed with a multiplex PCR assay on genomic DNA. On the Illumina HiSeq System, the amplified TCR beta libraries were sequenced as 87-base-pair reads. The original methods were these. In a later analysis, about 80 million unique TCR beta chains were counted across the roughly 700 repertoires, and around 11 million of these chains were shared by at least two donors. Raw reads were error-corrected and collapsed into unique sequences with a nearest-neighbor algorithm that merged closely related sequences to remove PCR and sequencing errors. V, D and J gene segments were assigned by aligning CDR3 sequences to IMGT reference sequences. For a sequence to be retained, at least a six-nucleotide match to both a V gene segment and a J gene segment was required. A rearrangement counted as productive if the CDR3 had no stop codons and remained in frame with V and J, and every other rearrangement counted as non-productive. CDR3 was defined according to IMGT convention as the region running from the second conserved V-encoded cysteine to the conserved J-encoded phenylalanine. Sequences without an unambiguous match to a single V gene segment were excluded from the earlier analysis of several hundred of the donors. An earlier analysis of fewer than 750 of the donors called V segments functional above 56.7% productive rearrangements and segregating when the between-donor standard deviation exceeded 5%. To diagnose cytomegalovirus status from the catalog of TCR beta chain sequences, a statistical classification framework was built. In a later analysis, V and J genes were assigned by comparing TCR nucleotide sequences against IMGT/GENE-DB human TR gene sequences. In a later analysis, CDR3 sequences and most-parsimonious VDJ recombination scenarios were assigned using the TCRdist pipeline. In a later analysis, each TCR beta chain was defined by its CDR3 amino acid sequence together with its V-gene family, and reads lacking a unique V-gene family were excluded. As a way to deal with suspected cross-contamination and a sequencing artifact, a later analysis dropped 640 or so nucleotide sequences that were highly shared and had low generation probability. For each public chain, a later analysis derived a clonal expansion index from normalized ranks of inferred template counts within each repertoire. In a later analysis, generation probabilities were computed using a VDJ recombination model fitted to out-of-frame rearrangements, and the results were checked against IGoR. In a later analysis, hypergeometric tests were used to score TCR-TCR, TCR-HLA and TCR-CMV co-occurrence, with a repertoire-size bias correction applied to TCR pairs. In a later analysis, false discovery rates were estimated by permuting HLA or CMV assignments 20 times. In a later analysis, co-occurring TCRs were grouped with DBSCAN, and TCRdist sequence similarity was added when clustering was performed within HLA-allele-positive subsets. Repertoires with fewer than 30,000 or more than 120,000 public chains, plus five repertoires with anomalous nucleotide sharing, were excluded from co-occurrence clustering. TCRdb holds this immuneACCESS table with in-frame rearrangements only. Some clones are missing; in checked studies, unresolved V genes explain under half, and the rest has no known cause. V and J calls and clone size are as listed in that table; D and trimming were resolved from the DNA. Counted in this sample were over 150,000 clones; 80% of them appeared once. 5.5% to 6.5% of the sample is in the top ten clones.

The paper's findings and limits, for the study overall: Some IMGT-functional V segments, including TRBV6-2 and TRBV6-3, could not be told apart with the 87-base-pair reads, so those segments were excluded. The earlier analysis of approximately 540 of the donors excluded roughly 17 rarely observed V segments, including chromosome 9 orphons, because counts were too low. According to a later genetic analysis, donors in an Asian-associated ancestry cluster had fewer N-insertions in productive TCRs than the approximately 710-donor mean. According to a later analysis, TCR association rates differed among HLA loci, with DRB1 alleles showing the most associated TCRs and HLA-C alleles showing the fewest. A later analysis found that HLA-associated TCR beta chains were more clonally expanded and had lower generation probabilities than equally common non-associated chains. In a later genetic analysis, a missense DCLRE1C variant was associated with V-gene and J-gene trimming of TCR beta chains, and the association was replicated in an independent cohort. Because some donors lacked HLA typing at each locus, the association tests relied only on the typed subset. Most CMV-associated TCR beta chains appeared to be HLA-restricted in a later analysis, and the HLA associations seemed to be driven largely by CMV exposure. Specific HLA alleles were associated with 15,000 to 20,000 TCR beta sequences at a false discovery rate of 0.05 in a later analysis. In an earlier analysis of 587 of the donors, most TCR beta V segments appeared in productive rearrangements about 87% or about 30% of the time, broadly matching IMGT annotations. The classifier was reported to diagnose cytomegalovirus status with high specificity and sensitivity in both the original cohort and the validation cohort. While some public TCRs were present in many individuals, most TCR sequences turned up only very rarely across donors. Presence/absence analyses assumed roughly uniform sequencing depth across donors, an assumption that may not hold. Linkage disequilibrium might explain the correlated functional status among segregating V segments, but an unknown experimental factor could not be excluded. CMV serostatus was the only immune exposure information available for the cohort. The authors suggested that the approach could potentially be extended to other disease states and immunological phenotypes. Strong co-occurrence of HLA alleles, especially DR and DQ, made assigning TCR associations to individual alleles difficult. A group of highly shared sequence variants was considered likely to be a technical artifact of the sequencing pipeline. A few of the identified cytomegalovirus-associated TCR beta chains were confirmed in vitro to be specific for cytomegalovirus antigens. The study listed 164 TCR beta chains as associated with cytomegalovirus. A further reported finding was that TCR beta sequences accurately predicted the HLA-A and HLA-B alleles for most subjects in the first cohort. The cohort was sequenced for TCR beta chains only, and without alpha or paired-chain data the features that could be detected were limited. Several of the top co-occurrence clusters appeared to be linked to parvovirus B19, influenza, CMV and Epstein-Barr virus, according to a later analysis.

From cysteine to phenylalanine, the CDR3 is 10 amino acids long. The DNA shown is the 30-base CDR3, in frame from base 1. From the germline V gene (reference sequence), CDR1 is GTSNPN and CDR2 is SVGIG. Trimming removed 3 bases from V and 11 bases from J, leaving 10 bases between the germline ends. A remark on this clone: What this receptor recognizes is not known. No base qualities exist here, and no much larger clone lies one base off it.

The cohort was made up of 666 healthy bone marrow donors. Cohort members were all nominally healthy when sampled, although unrecorded immune exposures were likely present. The donor was CMV seropositive and belonged to the group of some 290 seropositive cohort members. Each donor provided a peripheral blood sample, and peripheral blood mononuclear cells were used for TCR beta sequencing. Genomic DNA was extracted from the blood cell samples with the Qiagen DNeasy Blood Extraction Kit. The sequenced material came from PBMCs. This sequence uses TRBV30 and TRBJ1-1; matching of 6 bases hints at TRBD1 as the D gene. This sequence originates from a woman in her forties in good health and CMV-seropositive. The nucleotide sequence is given as TGTGCCTGGAGGGACAGAGCGGCTTTCTTT. This translates into CAWRDRAAFF.